The rows below give T cell receptor beta chains drawn from one sample of a study of shared clonotypes between healthy human individuals. Assay: immunoSEQ multiplex PCR; the TCRdb copy retains only in-frame clones and omits some. The sample records roughly 2,000,000 clones, about 94% being singletons. The sample consisted of naive CD8+ T cells sorted from blood. The receptors shown here come from a man between 18 and 29 years old in good health. The CDR3 runs from the conserved cysteine through the conserved F or W. D genes are given only for firm matches. A clone size is listed for some rows: how often the clone was seen (once, few, many), or a class if it is expanded.

.	.	TRBJ1-1	TRBV7-3	CASSPTGGSEAFF	TGTGCCAGCAGCCCAACGGGGGGAAGTGAAGCTTTCTTT
.	.	TRBJ2-7	TRBV2	CASSEGSAYEQYF	TGTGCCAGCAGTGAGGGGTCGGCCTACGAGCAGTACTTC
.	.	TRBJ1-1	TRBV19	CASDIGNTEAFF	TGTGCCAGTGACATCGGGAACACTGAAGCTTTCTTT
TRBD1	.	TRBJ1-5	TRBV5-1	CASSLGTGNQPQHF	TGCGCCAGCAGCTTGGGGACAGGGAATCAGCCCCAGCATTTT
.	.	TRBJ2-7	TRBV5-1	CASSGSSYEQYF	TGCGCCAGCAGCGGCAGCTCCTACGAGCAGTACTTC
TRBD1	once	TRBJ2-7	TRBV6-5	CASSYPGTDEQYF	TGTGCCAGCAGTTACCCTGGGACAGACGAGCAGTACTTC
.	.	TRBJ2-1	TRBV19	CASSERASYNEQFF	TGTGCCAGTAGCGAAAGGGCGTCCTACAATGAGCAGTTCTTC
.	.	TRBJ2-7	TRBV9	CASSATSKSYEQYF	TGTGCCAGCAGCGCCACTAGTAAATCGTACGAGCAGTACTTC
.	.	TRBJ2-1	TRBV28	CASSPPNNEQFF	TGTGCCAGCAGTCCTCCGAACAATGAGCAGTTCTTC
TRBD2	.	TRBJ2-3	TRBV4-3	CASSQAVWVSGSVADTQYF	TGCGCCAGCAGCCAGGCCGTGTGGGTTAGCGGGAGTGTAGCAGATACGCAGTATTTT
.	.	TRBJ2-7	TRBV7-9	CASSLAQGLSYEQYF	TGTGCCAGCAGCTTAGCGCAAGGCCTCTCCTACGAGCAGTACTTC
.	.	TRBJ1-1	TRBV5-1	CASSLAWQNTEAFF	TGCGCCAGCAGCTTGGCTTGGCAGAACACTGAAGCTTTCTTT
.	.	TRBJ2-1	TRBV7-9	CASSLGHNEQFF	TGTGCCAGCAGCCTAGGGCATAATGAGCAGTTCTTC
.	.	TRBJ2-3	TRBV27	CASSLGENTDTQYF	TGTGCCAGCAGTTTAGGGGAGAACACAGATACGCAGTATTTT